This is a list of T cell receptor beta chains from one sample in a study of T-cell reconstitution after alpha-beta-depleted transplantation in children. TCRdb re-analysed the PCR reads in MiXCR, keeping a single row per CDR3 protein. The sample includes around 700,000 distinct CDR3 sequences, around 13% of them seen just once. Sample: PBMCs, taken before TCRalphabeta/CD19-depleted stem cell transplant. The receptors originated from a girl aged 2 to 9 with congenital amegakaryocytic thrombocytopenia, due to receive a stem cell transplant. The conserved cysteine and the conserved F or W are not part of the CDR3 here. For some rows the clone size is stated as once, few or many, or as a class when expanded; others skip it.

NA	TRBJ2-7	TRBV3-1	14	ASSPFGAGNPYEQY
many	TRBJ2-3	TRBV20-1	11	SAPASGADTQY
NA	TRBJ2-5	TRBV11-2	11	ASSPWDRGTQY
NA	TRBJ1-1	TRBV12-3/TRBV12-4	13	ASSFRTGRVAEAF
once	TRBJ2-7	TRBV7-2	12	ASTPGPLVSEQY
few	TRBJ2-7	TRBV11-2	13	ASSLVEGAPYEQY
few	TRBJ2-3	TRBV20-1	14	SGSRQSSGSGYTQY
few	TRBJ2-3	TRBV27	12	ASSLSDSGDTQY
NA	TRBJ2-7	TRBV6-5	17	ASSYFPVLRVQDSIEQY
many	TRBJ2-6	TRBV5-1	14	ASSGSFASGANVLT
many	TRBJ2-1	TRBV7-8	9	ASSLDTEQF
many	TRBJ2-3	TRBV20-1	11	SARKTSADTQY
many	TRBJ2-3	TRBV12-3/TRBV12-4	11	ASRDRVTDTQY
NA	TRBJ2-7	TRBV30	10	AWRTRAYEQY
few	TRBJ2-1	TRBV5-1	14	ASSRKIAGGINEQF
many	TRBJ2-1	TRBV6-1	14	ASSLRPGQTYNEQF
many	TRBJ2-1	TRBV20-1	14	SARPLAGAYYNEQF
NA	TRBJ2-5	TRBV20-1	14	SARSTSGVGRETQY
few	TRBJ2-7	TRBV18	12	ASSPTGLDYEQY
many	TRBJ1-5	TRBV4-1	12	ASGKGGSNQPQH
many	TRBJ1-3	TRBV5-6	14	ASSGRQASSGNTIY
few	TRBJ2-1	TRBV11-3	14	ASSPRVAGGHNEQF
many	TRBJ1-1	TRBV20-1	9	SAREDTEAF
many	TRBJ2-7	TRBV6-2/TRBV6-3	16	ASSDSHWTSGSRNEQY
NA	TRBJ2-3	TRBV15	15	ATSRDPTSGSFDTQY
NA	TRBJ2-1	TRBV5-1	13	ASSGGQPEFNEQF
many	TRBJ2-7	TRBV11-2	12	ASSSPIHGYEQY
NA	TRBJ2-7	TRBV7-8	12	ASSLTIPSYEQY
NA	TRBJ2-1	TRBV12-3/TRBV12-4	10	ASSLGPGARF
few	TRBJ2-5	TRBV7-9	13	ASSPEGGLQETQY
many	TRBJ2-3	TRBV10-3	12	AISSASVVDTQY
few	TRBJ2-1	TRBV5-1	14	ASGTSGSISYNEQF
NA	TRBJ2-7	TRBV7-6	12	ASSLGAQGREQY
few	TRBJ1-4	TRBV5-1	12	ASSPFDGGEKLF
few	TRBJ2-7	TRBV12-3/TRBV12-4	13	ASSFLRGPSYEQY
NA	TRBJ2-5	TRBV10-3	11	AISRQGEETQY
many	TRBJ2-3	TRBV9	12	ASSVGGREDTQY
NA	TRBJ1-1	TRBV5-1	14	ASSLNLVTGHTEAF
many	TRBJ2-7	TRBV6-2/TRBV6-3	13	ASSYREDRRHEQY
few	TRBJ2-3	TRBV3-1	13	ASSQPAGVTDTQY
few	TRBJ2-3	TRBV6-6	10	ASTKQGDTQY
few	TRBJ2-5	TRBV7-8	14	ASSLVSGPLQETQY
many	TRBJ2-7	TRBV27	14	ASSLLSTSGTYEQY
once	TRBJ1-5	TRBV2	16	ASCLGGQVGTSNQPQH
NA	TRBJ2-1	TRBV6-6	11	ASSKTTGNEQF
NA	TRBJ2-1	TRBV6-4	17	TSSLTSLANYPNYNEQF
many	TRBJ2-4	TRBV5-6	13	ASSWGQGNKNIQY
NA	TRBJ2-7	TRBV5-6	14	ASSSAGTGVSYEQY